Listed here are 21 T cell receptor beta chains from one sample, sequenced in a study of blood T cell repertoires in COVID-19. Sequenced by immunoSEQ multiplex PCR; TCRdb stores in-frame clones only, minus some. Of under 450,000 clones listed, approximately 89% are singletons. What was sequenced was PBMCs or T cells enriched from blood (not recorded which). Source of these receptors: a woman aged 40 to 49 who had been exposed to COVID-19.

CDR3: CASSLGTGTNYGYTF. In nucleotides, the CDR3 is TGTGCCAGCAGCTTGGGGACAGGGACTAACTATGGCTACACCTTC. The rearrangement uses TRBV5-8 and TRBJ1-2; 8 bases align to TRBD1. The CDR3 is made up of 15 amino acids. CDR1 SGHTS and CDR2 YDEGEE come from the germline V gene. Germline trimming cut 0 bases from V and 0 bases from J; bases unmatched to any gene: 1. The full variable domain, in which reference TRBV5-8 and TRBJ1-2 provide the parts outside the CDR3, is EAGVTQSPTHLIKTRGQQATLRCSPISGHTSVYWYQQALGLGLQFLLWYDEGEERNRGNFPPRFSGRQFPNYSSELNVNALELEDSALYLCASSLGTGTNYGYTFGSGTRLTVV.

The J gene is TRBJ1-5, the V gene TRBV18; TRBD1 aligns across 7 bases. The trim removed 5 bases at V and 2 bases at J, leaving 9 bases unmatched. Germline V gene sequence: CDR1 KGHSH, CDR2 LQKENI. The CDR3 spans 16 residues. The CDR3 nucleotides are TGTGCCAGCTCAGCCCGACAGGGTTTGGGCAATCAGCCCCAGCATTTT. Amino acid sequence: CASSARQGLGNQPQHF.

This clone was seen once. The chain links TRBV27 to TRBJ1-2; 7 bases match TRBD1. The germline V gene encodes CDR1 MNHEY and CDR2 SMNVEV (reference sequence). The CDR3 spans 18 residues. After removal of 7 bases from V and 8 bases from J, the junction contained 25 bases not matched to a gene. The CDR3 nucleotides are TGTGCCAGCACTCGGGCGGGTGGCTACAGGGGAAGACTATGGGGCTACACCTTC. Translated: CASTRAGGYRGRLWGYTF.

CDR3 sequence reads: CASSQGLETQYF. CDR3 in DNA: TGTGCCAGCAGTCAGGGGCTAGAGACCCAGTACTTC. The chain couples TRBV3-1 (or the pseudogene TRBV3-2) to TRBJ2-5; maybe TRBD1 (6 bases). With 6 bases removed from V and 4 bases from J, the gap between germline ends came to 9 bases. The length of the CDR3 is 12 residues. Germline V gives CDR1 LGHDT, CDR2 YNNKEL (reference sequence).

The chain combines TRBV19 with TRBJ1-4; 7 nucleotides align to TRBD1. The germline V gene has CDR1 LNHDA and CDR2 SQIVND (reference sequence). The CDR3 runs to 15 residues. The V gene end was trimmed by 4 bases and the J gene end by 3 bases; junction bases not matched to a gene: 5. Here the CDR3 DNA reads TGTGCCAGTAGTACCCGCCAGGGGGCTAATGAAAAACTGTTTTTT. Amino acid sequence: CASSTRQGANEKLFF.

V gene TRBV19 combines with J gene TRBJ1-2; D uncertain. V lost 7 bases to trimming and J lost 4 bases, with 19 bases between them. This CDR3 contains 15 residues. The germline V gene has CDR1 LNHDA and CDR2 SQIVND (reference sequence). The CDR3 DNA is TGTGCCAGTAACCCCCCCGGACGGACTTCCTATGGCTACACCTTC. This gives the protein CASNPPGRTSYGYTF.

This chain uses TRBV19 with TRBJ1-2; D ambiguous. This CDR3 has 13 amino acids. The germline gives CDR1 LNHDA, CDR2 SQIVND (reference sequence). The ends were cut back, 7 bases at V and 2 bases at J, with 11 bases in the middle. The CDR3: CASNPSRNYGYTF. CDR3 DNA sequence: TGTGCCAGTAACCCTTCCAGAAACTATGGCTACACCTTC.

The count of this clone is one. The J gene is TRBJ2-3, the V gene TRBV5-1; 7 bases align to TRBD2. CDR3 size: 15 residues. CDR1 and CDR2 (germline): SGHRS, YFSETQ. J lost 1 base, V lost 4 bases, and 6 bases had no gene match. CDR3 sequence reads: CASSPLASRTDTQYF. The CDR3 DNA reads TGCGCCAGCAGCCCACTAGCGAGCCGCACAGATACGCAGTATTTT.

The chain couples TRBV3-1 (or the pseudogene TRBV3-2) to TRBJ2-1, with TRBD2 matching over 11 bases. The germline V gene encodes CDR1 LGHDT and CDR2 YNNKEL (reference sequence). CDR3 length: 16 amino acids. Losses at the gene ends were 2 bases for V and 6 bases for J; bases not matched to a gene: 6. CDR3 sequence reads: CASSQWLLAGVNEQFF. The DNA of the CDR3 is TGTGCCAGCAGCCAATGGTTACTAGCGGGAGTCAATGAGCAGTTCTTC.

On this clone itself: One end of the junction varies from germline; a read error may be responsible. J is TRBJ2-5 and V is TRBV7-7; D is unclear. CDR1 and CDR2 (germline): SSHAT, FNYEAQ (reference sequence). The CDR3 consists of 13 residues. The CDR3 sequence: CASSRNIGETQYF. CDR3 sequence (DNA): TGTGCTAGCAGCCGAAATATCGGGGAGACCCAGTACTTC.

The chain's CDR3 is CASRGQGVHGYTF. In nucleotides, the CDR3 is TGTGCCAGCAGGGGACAGGGGGTTCATGGCTACACCTTC. The chain employs TRBV12-3 or TRBV12-4 and TRBJ1-2; 11 nucleotides align to TRBD1. J was trimmed by 6 bases and V by 6 bases; bases with no gene match: 3. CDR3 length: 13 residues.

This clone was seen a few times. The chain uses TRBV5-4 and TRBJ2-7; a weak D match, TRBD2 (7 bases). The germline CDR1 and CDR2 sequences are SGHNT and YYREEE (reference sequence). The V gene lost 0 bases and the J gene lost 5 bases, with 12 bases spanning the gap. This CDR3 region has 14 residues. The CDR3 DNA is TGTGCCAGCAGCTTGGGGGGGGGCCTGAACGAGCAGTACTTC. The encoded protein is CASSLGGGLNEQYF. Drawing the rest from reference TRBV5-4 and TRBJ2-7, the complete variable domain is ETGVTQSPTHLIKTRGQQVTLRCSSQSGHNTVSWYQQALGQGPQFIFQYYREEENGRGNFPPRFSGLQFPNYSSELNVNALELDDSALYLCASSLGGGLNEQYFGPGTRLTVT.

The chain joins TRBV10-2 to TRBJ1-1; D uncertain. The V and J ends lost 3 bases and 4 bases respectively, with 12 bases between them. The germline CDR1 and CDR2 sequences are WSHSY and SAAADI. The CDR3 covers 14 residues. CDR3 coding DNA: TGCGCCAGCAGTGAAAGTATGGTAGTCACTGAAGCTTTCTTT. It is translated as CASSESMVVTEAFF.

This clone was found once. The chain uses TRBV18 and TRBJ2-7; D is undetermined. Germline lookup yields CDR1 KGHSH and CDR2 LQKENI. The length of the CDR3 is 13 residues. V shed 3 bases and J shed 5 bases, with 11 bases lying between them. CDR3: CASSPPRFHEQYF. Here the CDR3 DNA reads TGTGCCAGCTCACCGCCGAGATTCCACGAGCAGTACTTC.

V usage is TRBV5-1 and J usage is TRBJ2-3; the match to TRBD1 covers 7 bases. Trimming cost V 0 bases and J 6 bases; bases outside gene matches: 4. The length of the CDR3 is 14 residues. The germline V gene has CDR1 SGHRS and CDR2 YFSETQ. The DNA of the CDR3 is TGCGCCAGCAGCTTGGACAGGGGTCCCGATACGCAGTATTTT. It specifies CASSLDRGPDTQYF.

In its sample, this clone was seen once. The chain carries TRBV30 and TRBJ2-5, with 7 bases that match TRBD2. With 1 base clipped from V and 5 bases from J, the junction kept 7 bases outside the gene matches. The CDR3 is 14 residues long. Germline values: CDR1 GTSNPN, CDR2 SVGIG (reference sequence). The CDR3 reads CAWSGGGGRETQYF. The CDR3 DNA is TGTGCCTGGAGTGGGGGGGGAGGAAGGGAGACCCAGTACTTC.

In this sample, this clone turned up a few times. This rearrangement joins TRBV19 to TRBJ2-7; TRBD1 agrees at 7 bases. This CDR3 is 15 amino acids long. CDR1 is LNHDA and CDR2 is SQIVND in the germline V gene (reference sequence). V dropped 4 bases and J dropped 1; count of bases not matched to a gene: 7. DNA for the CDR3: TGTGCCAGTAGTAGAGACAGGGATGGGTCCTACGAGCAGTACTTC. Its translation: CASSRDRDGSYEQYF. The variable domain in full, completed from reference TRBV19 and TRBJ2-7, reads DGGITQSPKYLFRKEGQNVTLSCEQNLNHDAMYWYRQDPGQGLRLIYYSQIVNDFQKGDIAEGYSVSREKKESFPLTVTSAQKNPTAFYLCASSRDRDGSYEQYFGPGTRLTVT.

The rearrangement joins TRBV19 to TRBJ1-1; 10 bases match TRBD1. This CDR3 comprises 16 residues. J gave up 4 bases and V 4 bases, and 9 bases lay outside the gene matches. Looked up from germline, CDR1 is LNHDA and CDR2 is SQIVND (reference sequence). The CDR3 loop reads CASSRDRGPDGTEAFF. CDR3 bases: TGTGCCAGTAGTAGAGACAGGGGGCCGGACGGCACTGAAGCTTTCTTT.

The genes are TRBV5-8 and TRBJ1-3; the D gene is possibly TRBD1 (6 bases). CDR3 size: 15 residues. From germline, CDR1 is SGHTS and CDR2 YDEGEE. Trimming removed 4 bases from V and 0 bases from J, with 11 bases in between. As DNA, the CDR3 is TGTGCCAGCAGCACCGGGGACATCTCTGGAAACACCATATATTTT. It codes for CASSTGDISGNTIYF.

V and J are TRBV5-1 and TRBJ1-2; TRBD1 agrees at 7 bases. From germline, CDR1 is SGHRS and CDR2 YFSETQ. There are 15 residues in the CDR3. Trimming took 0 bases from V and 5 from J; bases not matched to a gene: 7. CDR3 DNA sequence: TGCGCCAGCAGCTTGGGAACAGGGGCGCGGTATGGCTACACCTTC. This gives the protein CASSLGTGARYGYTF.

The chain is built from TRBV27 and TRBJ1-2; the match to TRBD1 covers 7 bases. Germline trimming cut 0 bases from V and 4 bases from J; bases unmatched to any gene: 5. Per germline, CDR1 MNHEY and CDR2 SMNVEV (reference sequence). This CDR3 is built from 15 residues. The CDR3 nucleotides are TGTGCCAGCAGTTTATCGACAGGGTCCGGCTATGGCTACACCTTC. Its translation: CASSLSTGSGYGYTF.